The next 17 T cell receptor beta chains were all read from a single sample in a study of shared clonotypes between healthy human individuals. Clones were read by immunoSEQ multiplex PCR, and TCRdb kept only the in-frame ones, dropping some. Of some 2,500,000 clones in the sample, 93% are singletons; the top ten hold approximately 0.37%. Material: naive CD4+ T cells from PBMCs. Subset described: CD45RA+ positively selected. All receptors derive from a man younger than 30 in good health. Some clones in this sample may be carry-over from other donors' samples.

The chain combines TRBV4-2 with TRBJ1-5, with D maybe TRBD1 (5 bases). CDR1 is LGHNA and CDR2 is YNFKEQ in the germline V gene. The CDR3 totals 14 residues. The V end was cut by 4 bases, the J end by 4 bases, with 11 bases between. CDR3 DNA: TGTGCCAGCAGCCGGGAGACAGCAAATCAGCCCCAGCATTTT. It codes for CASSRETANQPQHF.

The CDR3 DNA follows: TGCGCCAGCAGTGAGTCCCCCACAGATACGCAGTATTTT. Its translation is CASSESPTDTQYF. V gene TRBV10-1 combines with J gene TRBJ2-3; D gene ambiguous. The CDR3 sequence is 13 residues long. Germline lookup yields CDR1 WNHNN and CDR2 SYGVQD (reference sequence). Trimming stripped 0 bases from V and 2 bases from J, with 3 bases between.

The chain joins TRBV30 to TRBJ1-6; no reliable D call. V was shortened by 0 bases and J by 9 bases, with 9 bases between the two germline ends. Germline V gives CDR1 GTSNPN, CDR2 SVGIG (reference sequence). The CDR3 runs 13 residues. The CDR3 reads CAWSVRWGSPLHF. CDR3 in DNA: TGTGCCTGGAGTGTTAGATGGGGTTCACCCCTCCACTTT.

The V call is TRBV15, the J call TRBJ2-1; 7 bases align to TRBD1. The CDR3 is made up of 14 amino acids. The V and J ends lost 8 bases and 0 bases, in that order; junction bases with no gene match: 4. Germline V gene sequence: CDR1 LNHNV, CDR2 YYDKDF (reference sequence). The CDR3 nucleotides read TGTGCCACCCGACAGGGAAGCTCCTACAATGAGCAGTTCTTC. Protein sequence: CATRQGSSYNEQFF.

The chain uses TRBV23-1 and TRBJ2-7; D unclear. TRBV23-1 is treated as an ORF (open reading frame) with a function not yet certain. Deletions cut 0 bases from V and 3 bases from J, with 12 bases between. This CDR3 spans 15 amino acids. In DNA form, the CDR3 reads TGCGCCAGCAGTCAATCGGAGACAAGAGGCTACGAGCAGTACTTC. Its translation: CASSQSETRGYEQYF.

The chain links TRBV13 to TRBJ2-1; no reliable D call. Germline CDR1 is PRHDT and CDR2 is FYEKMQ (reference sequence). The V end lost 5 bases, the J end lost 4 bases, and 9 bases lay between the germline ends. This CDR3 spans 13 amino acids. The CDR3 protein is CASSGWGYNEQFF. CDR3 nucleotides: TGTGCCAGCAGCGGATGGGGTTACAATGAGCAGTTCTTC. The full variable domain, in which reference TRBV13 and TRBJ2-1 provide the parts outside the CDR3, is AAGVIQSPRHLIKEKRETATLKCYPIPRHDTVYWYQQGPGQDPQFLISFYEKMQSDKGSIPDRFSAQQFSDYHSELNMSSLELGDSALYFCASSGWGYNEQFFGPGTRLTVL.

The chain couples TRBV5-1 to TRBJ2-2, with D possibly TRBD1 on 6 matching bases. Between the trimmed V and J ends, which lost 4 bases and 5 bases, there was a span of 15 bases. Germline V lookup: CDR1 SGHRS, CDR2 YFSETQ. This CDR3 spans 15 amino acids. The DNA of the CDR3 is TGCGCCAGCAGCGTCGGTCAGGGGCGGACCGGGGAGCTGTTTTTT. Its protein is CASSVGQGRTGELFF. Based on the CDR3 plus reference TRBV5-1 and TRBJ2-2, the full variable domain is KAGVTQTPRYLIKTRGQQVTLSCSPISGHRSVSWYQQTPGQGLQFLFEYFSETQRNKGNFPGRFSGRQFSNSRSEMNVSTLELGDSALYLCASSVGQGRTGELFFGEGSRLTVL.

The J gene is TRBJ2-1, the V gene TRBV7-3; tentatively, D is TRBD1 or TRBD2 (5 bases each). This CDR3 has 13 amino acids. Trimming stripped 3 bases from V and 10 bases from J, with 13 bases between. Per germline, CDR1 SGHTA and CDR2 FQGTGA. The CDR3 protein is CASSLGEAQEQFF. The DNA of the CDR3 is TGTGCCAGCAGCTTGGGGGAAGCCCAGGAGCAGTTCTTC.

CDR3 region: CASSELGRPSGNTIYF. The CDR3 DNA reads TGTGCCAGCAGTGAACTTGGTCGGCCTTCTGGAAACACCATATATTTT. V and J are TRBV6-1 and TRBJ1-3; D not certain. Trimming shortened V by 2 bases and J by 1 base, and 12 bases separated the two germline ends. The CDR3 covers 16 residues. The germline V gene has CDR1 MNHNS and CDR2 SASEGT.

The V gene is TRBV27, the J gene TRBJ2-7; D not certain. Trimming cost V 6 bases and J 2 bases, with 11 bases left between them. The CDR3 runs to 13 residues. Germline lookup yields CDR1 MNHEY and CDR2 SMNVEV (reference sequence). For the CDR3, the DNA is TGTGCCAGCAGCCGACTCGACCCCTACGAGCAGTACTTC. This codes for CASSRLDPYEQYF.

This chain joins TRBV11-2 and TRBJ1-5, with D hard to call. Trimming cost V 1 base and J 4 bases, with 17 bases left between them. The CDR3 extends over 17 amino acids. Germline values: CDR1 SGHAT, CDR2 FQNNGV. In DNA, the CDR3 is TGTGCCAGCAGCTTAGGGGCAGCTACTCCTACTAATCAGCCCCAGCATTTT. Translation: CASSLGAATPTNQPQHF.

The chain couples TRBV4-2 to TRBJ1-2; 10 bases match TRBD1. The V and J ends lost 2 bases and 4 bases, in that order; junction bases with no gene match: 4. The germline CDR1 and CDR2 sequences are LGHNA and YNFKEQ. The CDR3 has 15 residues. The CDR3 nucleotides read TGTGCCAGCAGCCAACCTGGACAGGGGGTCTATGGCTACACCTTC. This encodes CASSQPGQGVYGYTF.

This sequence joins TRBV30 and TRBJ2-1; weak D call: TRBD1 (5 bases). The germline V and J ends were trimmed by 0 bases and 9 bases, with 12 bases remaining between them. From germline, CDR1 is GTSNPN and CDR2 SVGIG (reference sequence). The CDR3 sequence is 13 residues long. CDR3 in amino acids: CAWSVIGVGEQFF. The CDR3 nucleotides read TGTGCCTGGAGTGTAATAGGGGTGGGTGAGCAGTTCTTC.

V is TRBV5-4 and J is TRBJ2-7; 8 bases map to TRBD1. The CDR3 is 15 residues long. V shed 2 bases, J shed 5 bases, and the junction held 9 bases outside the gene matches. Germline assignment: CDR1 SGHNT and CDR2 YYREEE (reference sequence). The CDR3 DNA sequence: TGTGCCAGCAGCTTCGGACAGGGAAAACTCCACGAGCAGTACTTC. Translating it yields CASSFGQGKLHEQYF.

Written as DNA, the CDR3 is TGTGCCAGCAGTTTACGACTAGCGGGAGCCGGCAATGAGCAGTTCTTC. This sequence encodes CASSLRLAGAGNEQFF. The chain has TRBV27 and TRBJ2-1, with 12 bases that match TRBD2. The CDR3 runs to 16 residues. V lost 2 bases, J lost 6 bases, and 5 bases stayed unmatched. Germline loops: CDR1 MNHEY, CDR2 SMNVEV (reference sequence).

This chain links TRBV28 with TRBJ1-2; D perhaps matches TRBD1 (5 bases). Trimming stripped 3 bases from V and 4 bases from J, with 21 bases between. The CDR3 covers 17 residues. Germline V gene data show CDR1 as MDHEN and CDR2 as SYDVKM. CDR3 in DNA: TGTGCCAGCAGTTTGGCTACGGGTCAGGGAACGAGCTATGGCTACACCTTC. Translation gives CASSLATGQGTSYGYTF.

This clone was recorded only once. The chain joins TRBV7-9 to TRBJ1-2; perhaps TRBD1 as D (6 bases). Trimming removed 5 bases at V and 6 bases at J, with 13 bases between. This CDR3 comprises 13 residues. Germline V CDR1 and CDR2: SEHNR, FQNEAQ (reference sequence). The CDR3 is CASSVTGLNGYTF. CDR3 coding DNA: TGTGCCAGCAGCGTCACAGGGCTTAATGGCTACACCTTC.